These T cell receptor beta chains were read from a single sample in a study of T cell repertoires in cytomegalovirus infection. TCRdb ran MiXCR on the reads and lists one entry per CDR3 protein. In the table there are approximately 500,000 distinct CDR3 sequences, 11% of which are singletons. The specimen sequenced was PBMCs. The receptors originated from a human donor in good health (CMV status not recorded). Some clones in this sample may be carry-over from other donors' samples. CDR3s include the opening cysteine and the closing phenylalanine or tryptophan. The order of the fields is CDR3 protein, CDR3 DNA, clone size, D gene, J gene, V gene. D genes are given only for firm matches. Clone sizes are given selectively: once, few, many, or a class where the clone is expanded.

CDR3 protein: CASSLNGQGPTGELFF
CDR3 DNA: TGTGCCAGCAGCTTAAATGGACAGGGTCCTACCGGGGAGCTGTTTTTT
clone size: many
D gene: TRBD1
J gene: TRBJ2-2
V gene: TRBV7-6

CDR3 protein: CASSSLNSNQPQHF
CDR3 DNA: TGTGCCAGCAGCAGTCTTAATAGCAATCAGCCCCAGCATTTT
clone size: many
D gene: -
J gene: TRBJ1-5
V gene: TRBV5-5

CDR3 protein: CASSPGQGARLNTEAFF
CDR3 DNA: TGTGCCAGCAGCCCAGGACAGGGGGCCCGACTCAACACTGAAGCTTTCTTT
clone size: -
D gene: TRBD1
J gene: TRBJ1-1
V gene: TRBV9

CDR3 protein: CASSPDYFYTGELFF
CDR3 DNA: TGTGCCAGCAGCCCCGACTACTTCTACACCGGGGAGCTGTTTTTT
clone size: -
D gene: -
J gene: TRBJ2-2
V gene: TRBV6-2/TRBV6-3

CDR3 protein: CASSPRTGSLDEQFF
CDR3 DNA: TGTGCCAGCAGCCCCCGGACTGGGAGTTTGGATGAGCAGTTCTTC
clone size: many
D gene: -
J gene: TRBJ2-1
V gene: TRBV7-2

CDR3 protein: CASSRAQVSDEQYF
CDR3 DNA: TGCGCCAGCAGCCGTGCACAGGTTTCCGACGAGCAGTACTTC
clone size: many
D gene: -
J gene: TRBJ2-7
V gene: TRBV5-1

CDR3 protein: CASSPGGGDSNQPQHF
CDR3 DNA: TGCGCCAGCAGCCCGGGGGGCGGAGACAGCAATCAGCCCCAGCATTTT
clone size: once
D gene: -
J gene: TRBJ1-5
V gene: TRBV5-1

CDR3 protein: CSAQPLTTYEQYF
CDR3 DNA: TGCAGTGCCCAGCCGCTTACCACCTACGAGCAGTACTTC
clone size: many
D gene: -
J gene: TRBJ2-7
V gene: TRBV20-1

CDR3 protein: CASSQDPSRETQYF
CDR3 DNA: TGTGCCAGCAGCCAAGATCCCAGCAGAGAGACCCAGTACTTC
clone size: -
D gene: -
J gene: TRBJ2-5
V gene: TRBV3-1

CDR3 protein: CASRDTHQPQHF
CDR3 DNA: TGTGCCAGCCGGGACACGCATCAGCCCCAGCATTTT
clone size: many
D gene: -
J gene: TRBJ1-5
V gene: TRBV19

CDR3 protein: CAISVTPSGLETQYF
CDR3 DNA: TGTGCCATCAGTGTAACTCCCTCTGGATTGGAGACCCAGTACTTC
clone size: many
D gene: -
J gene: TRBJ2-5
V gene: TRBV10-3

CDR3 protein: CASCPARGTGELSF
CDR3 DNA: TGTGCCAGCTGTCCCGCTAGGGGAACCGGGGAGCTGTCTTTT
clone size: once
D gene: -
J gene: TRBJ2-2
V gene: TRBV11-2

CDR3 protein: CASSLTWASGNNEQFF
CDR3 DNA: TGTGCCAGCAGCTTAACGTGGGCTAGCGGTAACAATGAGCAGTTCTTC
clone size: many
D gene: TRBD2
J gene: TRBJ2-1
V gene: TRBV7-3